The 6 T cell receptor beta chains below were found in one sample sequenced in a study of shared clonotypes between healthy human individuals (dated by TCRdb to the early 2020s). The library was made by the immunoSEQ multiplex PCR assay. Held by TCRdb, this immuneACCESS table contains in-frame sequences only and omits some clones. Under half of the omission traces to an unresolved V gene where checked; the cause of the rest is unknown. The sample table lists some 1 million clones, about 74% of them with a count of one. About 1.5% of the sample rests with the top ten. Input material: memory CD4+ T cells sorted from blood. The cell subset or site label, as the study defines it: CD45RA-negative fraction. Receptor source: a man younger than 30 in good health.

The chain has TRBV7-2 and TRBJ2-1; 7 bases line up with TRBD1. V trimming: 1 base; J trimming: 6 bases; junction bases outside the gene matches: 6. CDR1 is SGHTA and CDR2 is FQGNSA in the germline V gene. CDR3 size: 15 residues. CDR3 in amino acids: CASSLVGTATNEQFF. The DNA of the CDR3 is TGTGCCAGCAGCTTAGTCGGGACAGCCACCAATGAGCAGTTCTTC.

This clone was observed a single time. For the CDR3, the DNA is TGTGCCAGCAGCTTCCCTGTAACGTCGGGTGGCGAGCAGTACTTC. Encoded protein: CASSFPVTSGGEQYF. The rearrangement links TRBV5-6 to TRBJ2-5; D remains unclear. With the DNA end fitting TRBJ2-7 better, the J assignment may be wrong. The CDR3 length is 15 residues. The germline V gene encodes CDR1 SGHDT and CDR2 YYEEEE.

This clone was picked up one time. V usage is TRBV21-1 and J usage is TRBJ2-3. TRBV21-1 is a recognized pseudogene. The CDR3 is 15 amino acids. The CDR3 DNA reads TGTGCCAGCAGCAAAGGGGACGGACCGGGCGATACGCAGTATTTT. The encoded protein is CASSKGDGPGDTQYF.

This clone is a singleton in its sample. The chain joins TRBV18 to TRBJ2-7, with D unresolved. Germline-derived CDR1 and CDR2 are KGHSH and LQKENI. The ends were cut back, 6 bases at V and 5 bases at J, with 8 bases in the middle. The CDR3 sequence is 11 residues long. This chain's CDR3 is CASSPGHEQYF. The CDR3 DNA follows: TGTGCCAGCTCCCCCGGGCACGAGCAGTACTTC.

The V call is TRBV29-1, the J call TRBJ2-1; D may be TRBD1 (6 bases). Trimming took 3 bases from V and 7 from J, leaving 16 bases between them. The CDR3 loop spans 14 amino acids. CDR1 is SQVTM, CDR2 ANQGSEA, per germline. DNA for the CDR3: TGCAGCGTTGATTCCGGAACAGGGTTTAATGAGCAGTTCTTC. Its protein is CSVDSGTGFNEQFF.

This clone was recorded once. The sample carries other DNA sequences with the same CDR3. This rearrangement joins TRBV18 to TRBJ1-1; D call uncertain. Germline lookup yields CDR1 KGHSH and CDR2 LQKENI. CDR3 length: 13 residues. Trimming stripped 0 bases from V and 5 bases from J, with 7 bases between. The CDR3 DNA sequence: TGTGCCAGCTCACCACCGACGGGGACTGAAGCTTTCTTT. It specifies CASSPPTGTEAFF. Full variable domain (missing parts from reference TRBV18 and TRBJ1-1): NAGVMQNPRHLVRRRGQEARLRCSPMKGHSHVYWYRQLPEEGLKFMVYLQKENIIDESGMPKERFSAEFPKEGPSILRIQQVVRGDSAAYFCASSPPTGTEAFFGQGTRLTVV.